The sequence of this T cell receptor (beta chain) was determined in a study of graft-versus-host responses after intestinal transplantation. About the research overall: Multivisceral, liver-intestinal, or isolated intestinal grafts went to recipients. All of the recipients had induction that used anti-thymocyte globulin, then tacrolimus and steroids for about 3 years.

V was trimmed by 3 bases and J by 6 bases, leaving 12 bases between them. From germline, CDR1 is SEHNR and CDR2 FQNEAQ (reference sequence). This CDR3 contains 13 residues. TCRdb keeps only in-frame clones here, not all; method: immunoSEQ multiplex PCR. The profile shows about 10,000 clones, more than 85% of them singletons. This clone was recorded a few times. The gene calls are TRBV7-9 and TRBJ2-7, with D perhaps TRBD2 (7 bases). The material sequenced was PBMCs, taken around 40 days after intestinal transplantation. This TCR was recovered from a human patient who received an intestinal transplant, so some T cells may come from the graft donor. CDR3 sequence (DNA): TGTGCCAGCAGCTTTGGCGGGGGCGGCGAGCAGTACTTC. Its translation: CASSFGGGGEQYF.